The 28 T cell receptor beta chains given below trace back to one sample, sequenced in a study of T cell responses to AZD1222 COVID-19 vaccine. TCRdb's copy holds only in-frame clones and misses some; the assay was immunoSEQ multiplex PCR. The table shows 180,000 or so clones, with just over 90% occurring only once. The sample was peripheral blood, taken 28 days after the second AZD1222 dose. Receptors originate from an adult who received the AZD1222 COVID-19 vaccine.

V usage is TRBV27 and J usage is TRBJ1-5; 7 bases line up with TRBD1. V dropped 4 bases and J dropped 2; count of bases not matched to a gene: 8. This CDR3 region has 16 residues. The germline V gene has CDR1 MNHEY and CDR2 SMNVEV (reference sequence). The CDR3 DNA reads TGTGCCAGCAGTTCCCAAGTAGGACAGGGCAATCAGCCCCAGCATTTT. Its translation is CASSSQVGQGNQPQHF.

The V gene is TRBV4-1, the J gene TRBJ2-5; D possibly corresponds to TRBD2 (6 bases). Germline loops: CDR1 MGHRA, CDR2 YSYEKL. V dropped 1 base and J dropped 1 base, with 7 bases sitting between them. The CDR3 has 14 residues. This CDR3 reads CASSQVGGQETQYF. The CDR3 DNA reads TGCGCCAGCAGCCAAGTCGGGGGCCAAGAGACCCAGTACTTC.

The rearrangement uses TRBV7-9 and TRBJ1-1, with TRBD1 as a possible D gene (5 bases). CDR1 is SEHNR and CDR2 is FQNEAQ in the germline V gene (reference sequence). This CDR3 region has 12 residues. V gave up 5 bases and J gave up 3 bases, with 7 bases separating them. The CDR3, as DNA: TGTGCCAGCAGCCTACAGGACACTGAAGCTTTCTTT. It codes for CASSLQDTEAFF.

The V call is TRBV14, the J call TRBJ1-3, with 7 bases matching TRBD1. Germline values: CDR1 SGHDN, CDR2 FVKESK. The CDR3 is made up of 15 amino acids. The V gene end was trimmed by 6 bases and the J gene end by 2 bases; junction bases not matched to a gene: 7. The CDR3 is CASRPRQGAGNTIYF. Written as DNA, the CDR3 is TGTGCCAGCAGGCCGCGTCAGGGGGCTGGAAACACCATATATTTT.

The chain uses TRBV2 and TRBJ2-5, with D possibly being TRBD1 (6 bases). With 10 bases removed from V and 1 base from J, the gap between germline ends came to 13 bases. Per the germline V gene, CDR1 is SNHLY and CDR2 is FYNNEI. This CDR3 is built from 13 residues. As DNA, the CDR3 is TGTGCCAATAACAGGGTGCGCCAAGAGACCCAGTACTTC. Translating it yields CANNRVRQETQYF.

CDR3 sequence reads: CATSRPGPNTEAFF. The DNA for the CDR3 is TGTGCCACCAGCCGCCCGGGCCCGAACACTGAAGCTTTCTTT. The chain combines TRBV15 with TRBJ1-1, with D unresolved. The germline CDR1 and CDR2 sequences are LNHNV and YYDKDF (reference sequence). V lost 5 bases and J lost 1, with 11 bases in between. CDR3 length: 14 residues.

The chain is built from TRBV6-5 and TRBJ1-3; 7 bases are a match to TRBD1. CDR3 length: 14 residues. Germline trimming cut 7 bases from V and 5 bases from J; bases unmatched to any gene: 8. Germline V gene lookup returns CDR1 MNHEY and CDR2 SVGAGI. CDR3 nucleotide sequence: TGTGCCAGCACCAACTGGGACAGACGAAACACCATATATTTT. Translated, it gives CASTNWDRRNTIYF.

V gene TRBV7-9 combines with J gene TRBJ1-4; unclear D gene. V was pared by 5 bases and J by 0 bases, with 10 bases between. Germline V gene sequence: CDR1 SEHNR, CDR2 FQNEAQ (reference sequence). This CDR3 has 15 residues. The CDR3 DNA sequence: TGTGCCAGCAGCCCGTTTGATGCAACTAATGAAAAACTGTTTTTT. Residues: CASSPFDATNEKLFF.

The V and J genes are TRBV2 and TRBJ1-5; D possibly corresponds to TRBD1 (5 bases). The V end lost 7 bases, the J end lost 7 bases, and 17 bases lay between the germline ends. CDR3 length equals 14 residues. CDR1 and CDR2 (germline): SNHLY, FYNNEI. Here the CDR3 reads CASTLAAGGQPQHF. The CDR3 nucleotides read TGTGCCAGCACCCTAGCGGCGGGGGGGCAGCCCCAGCATTTT.

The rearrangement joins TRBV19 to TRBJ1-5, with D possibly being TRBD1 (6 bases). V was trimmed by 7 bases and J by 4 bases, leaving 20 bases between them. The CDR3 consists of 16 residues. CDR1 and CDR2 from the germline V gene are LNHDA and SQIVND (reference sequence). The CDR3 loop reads CASTSRKQGRNQPQHF. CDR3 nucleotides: TGTGCCAGTACAAGCAGGAAACAGGGAAGGAATCAGCCCCAGCATTTT.

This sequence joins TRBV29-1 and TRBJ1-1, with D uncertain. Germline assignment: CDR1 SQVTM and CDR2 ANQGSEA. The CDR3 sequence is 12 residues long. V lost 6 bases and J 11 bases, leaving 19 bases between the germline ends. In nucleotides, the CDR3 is TGCAGCGTCGAGAGAGGATCCGGGGAGGCTTTCTTT. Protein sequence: CSVERGSGEAFF. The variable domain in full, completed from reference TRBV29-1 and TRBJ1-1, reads SAVISQKPSRDICQRGTSLTIQCQVDSQVTMMFWYRQQPGQSLTLIATANQGSEATYESGFVIDKFPISRPNLTFSTLTVSNMSPEDSSIYLCSVERGSGEAFFGQGTRLTVV.

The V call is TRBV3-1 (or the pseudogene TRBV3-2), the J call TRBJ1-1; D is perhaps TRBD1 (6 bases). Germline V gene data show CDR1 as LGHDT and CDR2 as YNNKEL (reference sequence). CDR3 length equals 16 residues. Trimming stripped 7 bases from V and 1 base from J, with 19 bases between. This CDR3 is CASIGRGGRANTEAFF. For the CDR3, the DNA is TGTGCCAGCATAGGTCGCGGGGGCCGCGCGAACACTGAAGCTTTCTTT.

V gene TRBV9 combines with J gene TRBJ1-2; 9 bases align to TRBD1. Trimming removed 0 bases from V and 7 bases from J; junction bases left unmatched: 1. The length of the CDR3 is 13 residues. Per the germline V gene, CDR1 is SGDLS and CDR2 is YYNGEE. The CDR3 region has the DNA TGTGCCAGCAGCGTAGTGGACAGGGGTGGCTACACCTTC. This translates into CASSVVDRGGYTF.

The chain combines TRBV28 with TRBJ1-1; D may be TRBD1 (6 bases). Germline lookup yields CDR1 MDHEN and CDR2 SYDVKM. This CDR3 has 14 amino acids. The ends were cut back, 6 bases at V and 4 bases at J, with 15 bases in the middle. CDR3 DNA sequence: TGTGCCAGCAGGTTACAGGGAGGCGGCACTGAAGCTTTCTTT. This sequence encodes CASRLQGGGTEAFF. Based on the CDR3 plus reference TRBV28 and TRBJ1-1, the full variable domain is DVKVTQSSRYLVKRTGEKVFLECVQDMDHENMFWYRQDPGLGLRLIYFSYDVKMKEKGDIPEGYSVSREKKERFSLILESASTNQTSMYLCASRLQGGGTEAFFGQGTRLTVV.

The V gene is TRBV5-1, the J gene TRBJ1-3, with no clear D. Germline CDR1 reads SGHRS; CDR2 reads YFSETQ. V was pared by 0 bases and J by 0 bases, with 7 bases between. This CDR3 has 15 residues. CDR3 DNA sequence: TGCGCCAGCAGCTTGGACTGGGCCTCTGGAAACACCATATATTTT. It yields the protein CASSLDWASGNTIYF.

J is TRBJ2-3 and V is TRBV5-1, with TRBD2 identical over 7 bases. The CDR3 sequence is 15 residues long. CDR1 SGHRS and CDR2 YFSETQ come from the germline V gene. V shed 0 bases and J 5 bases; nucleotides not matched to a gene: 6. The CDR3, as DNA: TGCGCCAGCAGCTTGGTGGCGGGAGCGGTAGATACGCAGTATTTT. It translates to CASSLVAGAVDTQYF.

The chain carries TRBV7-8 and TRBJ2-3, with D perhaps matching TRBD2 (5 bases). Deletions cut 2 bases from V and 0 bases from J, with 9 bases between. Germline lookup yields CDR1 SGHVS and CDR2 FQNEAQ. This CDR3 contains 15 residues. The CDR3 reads CASSLRRASTDTQYF. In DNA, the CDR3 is TGTGCCAGCAGCTTACGGCGGGCTAGCACAGATACGCAGTATTTT.

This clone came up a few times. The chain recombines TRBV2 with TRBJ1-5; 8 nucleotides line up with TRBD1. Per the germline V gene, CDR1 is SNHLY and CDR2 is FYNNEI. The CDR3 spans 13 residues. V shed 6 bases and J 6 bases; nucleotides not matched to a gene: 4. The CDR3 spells CASRGTGTQPQHF. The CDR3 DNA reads TGTGCCAGCAGGGGGACAGGTACTCAGCCCCAGCATTTT.

The CDR3 spells CASSKGGAGQPQHF. The CDR3 DNA follows: TGTGCCAGCAGTAAGGGGGGGGCGGGCCAGCCCCAGCATTTT. The chain uses TRBV2 and TRBJ1-5, with a tentative D call TRBD1 (6 bases). This CDR3 has 14 residues. Germline V gene data show CDR1 as SNHLY and CDR2 as FYNNEI. Trimming left V 5 bases short and J 7 bases short, with 15 bases between.

The CDR3 here is CASRPPKPGTEAFF. The DNA for the CDR3 is TGTGCCAGCAGGCCTCCAAAACCTGGGACTGAAGCTTTCTTT. The J gene is TRBJ1-1, the V gene TRBV6-2 or TRBV6-3; D not resolved. V was trimmed by 6 bases and J by 5 bases, leaving 16 bases between them. Germline-derived CDR1 and CDR2 are MNHEY and SVGEGT. The CDR3 consists of 14 residues.

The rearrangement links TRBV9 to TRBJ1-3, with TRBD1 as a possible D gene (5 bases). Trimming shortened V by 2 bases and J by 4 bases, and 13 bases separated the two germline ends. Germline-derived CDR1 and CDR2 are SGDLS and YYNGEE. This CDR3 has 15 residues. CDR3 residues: CASSVTGTAGNTIYF. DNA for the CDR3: TGTGCCAGCAGCGTCACCGGGACGGCAGGAAACACCATATATTTT. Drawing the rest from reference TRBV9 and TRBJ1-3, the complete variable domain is DSGVTQTPKHLITATGQRVTLRCSPRSGDLSVYWYQQSLDQGLQFLIQYYNGEERAKGNILERFSAQQFPDLHSELNLSSLELGDSALYFCASSVTGTAGNTIYFGEGSWLTVV.

CDR3: CASRQVGTNSPLHF. CDR3 DNA: TGTGCCAGCAGGCAGGTGGGGACCAATTCACCCCTCCACTTT. The V and J genes are TRBV6-5 and TRBJ1-6, with D tentatively TRBD1 (5 bases). The CDR3 runs to 14 residues. V dropped 6 bases and J dropped 7 bases, with 13 bases sitting between them. CDR1 and CDR2 (germline): MNHEY, SVGAGI.

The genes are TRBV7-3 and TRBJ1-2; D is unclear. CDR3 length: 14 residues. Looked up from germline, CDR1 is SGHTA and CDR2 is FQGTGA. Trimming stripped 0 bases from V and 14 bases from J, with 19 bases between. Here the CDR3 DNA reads TGTGCCAGCAGCTTAACTGGTACTCCTGATAAATATACCTTC. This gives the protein CASSLTGTPDKYTF.

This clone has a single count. The CDR3 region has the DNA TGTGCCAGCAGCCGCCGGAATGAGCAGTTCTTC. Amino acids: CASSRRNEQFF. This sequence joins TRBV4-2 and TRBJ2-1; no clear D. This CDR3 comprises 11 residues. The germline gives CDR1 LGHNA, CDR2 YNFKEQ. V lost 4 bases and J lost 7, with 5 bases in between.

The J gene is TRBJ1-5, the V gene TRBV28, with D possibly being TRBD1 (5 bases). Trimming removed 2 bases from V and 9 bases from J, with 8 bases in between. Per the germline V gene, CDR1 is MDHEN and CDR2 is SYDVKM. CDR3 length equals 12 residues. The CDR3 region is CASSLAGWPQHF. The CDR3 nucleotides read TGTGCCAGCAGTTTAGCAGGGTGGCCCCAGCATTTT. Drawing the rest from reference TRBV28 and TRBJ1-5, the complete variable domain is DVKVTQSSRYLVKRTGEKVFLECVQDMDHENMFWYRQDPGLGLRLIYFSYDVKMKEKGDIPEGYSVSREKKERFSLILESASTNQTSMYLCASSLAGWPQHFGDGTRLSIL.

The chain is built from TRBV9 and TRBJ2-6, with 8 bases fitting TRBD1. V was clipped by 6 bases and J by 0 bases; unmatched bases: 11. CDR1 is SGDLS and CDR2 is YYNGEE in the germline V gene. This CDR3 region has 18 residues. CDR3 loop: CASTPRDRHTSGANVLTF. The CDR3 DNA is TGTGCCAGCACCCCCCGGGACAGGCATACCTCTGGGGCCAACGTCCTGACTTTC.

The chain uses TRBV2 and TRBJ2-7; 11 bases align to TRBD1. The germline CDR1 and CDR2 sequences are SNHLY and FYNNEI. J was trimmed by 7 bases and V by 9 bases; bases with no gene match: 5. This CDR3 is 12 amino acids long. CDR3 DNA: TGTGCCAGTTACCGGGACAGGGGGGAGCAGTACTTC. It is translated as CASYRDRGEQYF.

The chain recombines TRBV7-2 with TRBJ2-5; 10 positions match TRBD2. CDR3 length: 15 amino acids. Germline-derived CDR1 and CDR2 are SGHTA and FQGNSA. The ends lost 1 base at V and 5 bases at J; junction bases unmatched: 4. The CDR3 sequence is CASSLVGLAKETQYF. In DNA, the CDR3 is TGTGCCAGCAGCTTAGTGGGACTAGCGAAGGAGACCCAGTACTTC. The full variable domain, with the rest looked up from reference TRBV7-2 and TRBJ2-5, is GAGVSQSPSNKVTEKGKDVELRCDPISGHTALYWYRQSLGQGLEFLIYFQGNSAPDKSGLPSDRFSAERTGGSVSTLTIQRTQQEDSAVYLCASSLVGLAKETQYFGPGTRLLVL.